This entry describes one TCR beta chain. This entry belongs to a study of blood T cell repertoires in COVID-19. The germline V gene encodes CDR1 MDHEN and CDR2 SYDVKM. The V and J ends lost 5 bases and 0 bases, in that order; junction bases with no gene match: 9. The CDR3 sequence is 18 residues long. The repertoire was sequenced with immunoSEQ multiplex PCR; TCRdb's copy has only in-frame clones and lacks some. The sample has roughly 34,000 clones; approximately 86% are singletons. Sequencing was carried out using peripheral blood. The TCR comes from a woman in her 70s with active COVID-19. V gene TRBV28 combines with J gene TRBJ2-6; TRBD1 matches 8 bases. In DNA form, the CDR3 reads TGTGCCAGCAGTACCCCAGGACAGGGCAACTCTGGGGCCAACGTCCTGACTTTC. Protein sequence: CASSTPGQGNSGANVLTF.